This T cell receptor (beta chain) was sequenced in a study of regulatory T cells in long-lasting Graves disease. About the study: Less than 3 months of antithyroid drugs had been taken by newly diagnosed Graves' patients.

CDR1 and CDR2 from the germline V gene are SGHTA and FQGNSA. There are 15 residues in the CDR3. As for this clonotype: What it recognizes is unknown. The junction differs from germline at one of its ends, possibly a read error.

Study-level points and caveats: Study was limited to peripheral blood, excluding thyroid tissue. New patients shared roughly 1,000 public clonotypes, and persistent patients shared more, with 2,741.

CDR3-region Arm-PCR and iRepertoire HTBI primers produced the TCR beta libraries. MiXCR was run by TCRdb on the multiplex PCR reads, yielding one entry per CDR3 protein. The table records under 250,000 distinct CDR3 sequences, 20% to 25% of them present only once. Time point: newly diagnosed GD, antithyroid drugs for less than 3 months. Isolated PBMC RNA provided the starting material for the TCR library. The sample in question was peripheral blood mononuclear cells (PBMCs), obtained at new diagnosis, from a patient treated with antithyroid drugs. The sequence came from a female donor with Graves disease. V gene TRBV7-2 combines with J gene TRBJ1-1; 7 bases line up with TRBD1. The CDR3: CASRRRGAGGTEAFF. In DNA form, the CDR3 reads TGTGCCAGCAGACGCAGGGGGGCCGGGGGCACTGAGGCTTTCTTT.